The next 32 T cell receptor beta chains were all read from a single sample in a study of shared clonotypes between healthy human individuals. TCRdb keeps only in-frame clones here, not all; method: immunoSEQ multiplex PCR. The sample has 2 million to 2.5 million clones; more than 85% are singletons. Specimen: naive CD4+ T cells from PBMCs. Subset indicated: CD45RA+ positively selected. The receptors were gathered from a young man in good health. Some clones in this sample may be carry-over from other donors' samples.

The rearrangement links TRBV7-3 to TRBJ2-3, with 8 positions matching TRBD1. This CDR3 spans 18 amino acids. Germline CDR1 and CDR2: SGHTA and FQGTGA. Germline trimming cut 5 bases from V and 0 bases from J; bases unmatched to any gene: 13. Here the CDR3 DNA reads TGTGCCAGCAGCACGGGACAGGTGGAGGGAGTAAGCACAGATACGCAGTATTTT. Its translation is CASSTGQVEGVSTDTQYF.

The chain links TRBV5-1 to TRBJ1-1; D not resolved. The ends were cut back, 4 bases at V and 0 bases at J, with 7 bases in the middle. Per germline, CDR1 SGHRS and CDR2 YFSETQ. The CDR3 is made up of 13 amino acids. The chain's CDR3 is CASSQEMNTEAFF. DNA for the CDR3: TGCGCCAGCAGCCAAGAAATGAACACTGAAGCTTTCTTT.

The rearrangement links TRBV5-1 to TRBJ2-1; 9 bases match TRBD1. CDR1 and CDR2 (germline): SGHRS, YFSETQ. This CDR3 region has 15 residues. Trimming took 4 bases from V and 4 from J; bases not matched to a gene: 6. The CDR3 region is CASSLRDRAYNEQFF. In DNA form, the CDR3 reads TGCGCCAGCAGCCTCCGGGACAGGGCGTACAATGAGCAGTTCTTC.

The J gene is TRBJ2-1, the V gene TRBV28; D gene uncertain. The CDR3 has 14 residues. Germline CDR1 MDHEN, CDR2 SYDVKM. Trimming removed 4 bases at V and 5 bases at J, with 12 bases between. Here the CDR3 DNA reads TGTGCCAGCAGTTCAGGCGGCCTTGACAATGAGCAGTTCTTC. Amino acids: CASSSGGLDNEQFF.

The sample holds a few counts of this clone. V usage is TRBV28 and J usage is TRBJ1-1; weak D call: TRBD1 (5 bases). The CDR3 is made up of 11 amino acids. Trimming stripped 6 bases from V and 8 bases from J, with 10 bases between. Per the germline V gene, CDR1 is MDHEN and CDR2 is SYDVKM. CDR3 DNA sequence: TGTGCCAGCAGGGACCAGGGAGAAGCTTTCTTT. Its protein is CASRDQGEAFF.

CDR3 amino acids: CASSPRTQADRGYTF. The CDR3 nucleotides are TGTGCCAGCTCACCAAGGACCCAAGCAGATCGAGGCTACACCTTC. The chain recombines TRBV18 with TRBJ1-2, with D hard to call. CDR1 is KGHSH, CDR2 LQKENI, per germline. The CDR3 covers 15 residues. V gave up 2 bases and J gave up 8 bases, with 18 bases separating them.

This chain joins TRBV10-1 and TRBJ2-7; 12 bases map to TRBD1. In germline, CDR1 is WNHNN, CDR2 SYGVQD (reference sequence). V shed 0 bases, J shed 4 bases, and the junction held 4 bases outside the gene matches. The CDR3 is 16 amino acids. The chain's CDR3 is CASSESGQGAAYEQYF. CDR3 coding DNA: TGCGCCAGCAGTGAGTCGGGACAGGGGGCGGCATACGAGCAGTACTTC.

DNA for the CDR3: TGTGCCATCAGTGGAGATTTGGCTGAAGCTTTCTTT. Its protein is CAISGDLAEAFF. J is TRBJ1-1 and V is TRBV10-3, with D unclear. There are 12 residues in the CDR3. V lost 4 bases, J lost 6 bases, and 9 bases lay in between. CDR1 ENHRY and CDR2 SYGVKD come from the germline V gene.

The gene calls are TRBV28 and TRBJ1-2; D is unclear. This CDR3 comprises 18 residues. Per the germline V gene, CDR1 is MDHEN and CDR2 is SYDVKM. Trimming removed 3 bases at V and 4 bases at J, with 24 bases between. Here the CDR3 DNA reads TGTGCCAGCAGTTTTGGAGGAACCAAACACCCTTCAAGCTATGGCTACACCTTC. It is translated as CASSFGGTKHPSSYGYTF.

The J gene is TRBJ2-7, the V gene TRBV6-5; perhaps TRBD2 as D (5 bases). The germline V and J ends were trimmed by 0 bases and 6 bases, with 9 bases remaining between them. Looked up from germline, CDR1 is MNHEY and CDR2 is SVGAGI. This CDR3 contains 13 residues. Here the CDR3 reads CASSYSEDFEQYF. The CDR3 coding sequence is TGTGCCAGCAGTTACTCAGAGGACTTCGAGCAGTACTTC.

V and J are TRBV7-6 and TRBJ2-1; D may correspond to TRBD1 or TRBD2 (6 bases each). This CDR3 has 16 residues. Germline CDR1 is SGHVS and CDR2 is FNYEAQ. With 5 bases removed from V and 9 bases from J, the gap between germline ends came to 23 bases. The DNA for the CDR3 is TGTGCCAGCAGCCCATCTACCGGGGGCTATACGGGTGAGCAGTTCTTC. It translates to CASSPSTGGYTGEQFF.

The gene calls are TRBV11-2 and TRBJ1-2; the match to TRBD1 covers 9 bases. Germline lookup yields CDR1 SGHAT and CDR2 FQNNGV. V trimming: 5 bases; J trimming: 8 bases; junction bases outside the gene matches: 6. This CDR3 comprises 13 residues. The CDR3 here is CASSPGQGIGYTF. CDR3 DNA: TGTGCCAGCAGCCCAGGACAGGGGATAGGCTACACCTTC.

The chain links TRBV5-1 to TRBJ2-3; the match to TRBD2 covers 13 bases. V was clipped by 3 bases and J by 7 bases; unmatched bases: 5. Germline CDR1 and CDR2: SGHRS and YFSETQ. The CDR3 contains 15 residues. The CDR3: CASSWTSGSGNTQYF. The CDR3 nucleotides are TGCGCCAGCAGCTGGACTAGCGGGAGTGGGAATACGCAGTATTTT.

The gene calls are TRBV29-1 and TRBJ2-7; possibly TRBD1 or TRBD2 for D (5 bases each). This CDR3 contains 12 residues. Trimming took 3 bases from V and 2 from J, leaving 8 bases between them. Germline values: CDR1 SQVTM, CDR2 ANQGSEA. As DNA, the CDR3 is TGCAGCGTTGAGGGGGAAGCCTACGAGCAGTACTTC. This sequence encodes CSVEGEAYEQYF.

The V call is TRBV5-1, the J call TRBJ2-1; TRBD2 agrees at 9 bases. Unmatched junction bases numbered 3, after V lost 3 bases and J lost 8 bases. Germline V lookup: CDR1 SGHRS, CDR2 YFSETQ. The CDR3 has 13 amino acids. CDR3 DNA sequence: TGCGCCAGCAGCTGGACTAGCGAGGATGAGCAGTTCTTC. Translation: CASSWTSEDEQFF.

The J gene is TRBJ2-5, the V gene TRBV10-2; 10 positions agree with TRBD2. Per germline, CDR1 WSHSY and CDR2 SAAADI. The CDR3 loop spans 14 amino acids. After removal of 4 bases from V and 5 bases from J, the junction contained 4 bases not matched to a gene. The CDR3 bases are TGCGCCAGCAGTGCACTAGCGGGACTGGAGACCCAGTACTTC. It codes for CASSALAGLETQYF.

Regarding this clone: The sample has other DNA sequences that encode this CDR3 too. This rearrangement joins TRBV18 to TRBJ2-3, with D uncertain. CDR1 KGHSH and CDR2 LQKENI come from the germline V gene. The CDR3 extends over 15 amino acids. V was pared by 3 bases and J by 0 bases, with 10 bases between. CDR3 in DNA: TGTGCCAGCTCACCGGTCTCCCCGAGCACAGATACGCAGTATTTT. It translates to CASSPVSPSTDTQYF.

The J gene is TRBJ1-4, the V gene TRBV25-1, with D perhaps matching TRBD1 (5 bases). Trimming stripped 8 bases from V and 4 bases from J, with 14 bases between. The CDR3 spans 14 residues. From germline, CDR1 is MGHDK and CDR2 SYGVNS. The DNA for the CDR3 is TGTGCCAGCTCCCACAGGTCTTATAATGAAAAACTGTTTTTT. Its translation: CASSHRSYNEKLFF.

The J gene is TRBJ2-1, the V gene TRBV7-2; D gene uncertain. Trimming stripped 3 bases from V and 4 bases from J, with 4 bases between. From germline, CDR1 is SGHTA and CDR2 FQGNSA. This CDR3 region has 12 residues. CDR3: CASSFVYNEQFF. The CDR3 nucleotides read TGTGCCAGCAGCTTCGTTTACAATGAGCAGTTCTTC. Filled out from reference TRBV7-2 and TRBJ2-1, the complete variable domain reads GAGVSQSPSNKVTEKGKDVELRCDPISGHTALYWYRQSLGQGLEFLIYFQGNSAPDKSGLPSDRFSAERTGGSVSTLTIQRTQQEDSAVYLCASSFVYNEQFFGPGTRLTVL.

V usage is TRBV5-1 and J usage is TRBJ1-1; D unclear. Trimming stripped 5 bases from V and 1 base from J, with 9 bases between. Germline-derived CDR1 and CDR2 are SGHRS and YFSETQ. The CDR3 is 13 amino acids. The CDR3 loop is CASSSRENTEAFF. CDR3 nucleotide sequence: TGCGCCAGCAGTTCACGGGAGAACACTGAAGCTTTCTTT.

As DNA, the CDR3 is TGTGCCAGCAGCTTAGATAGGGTGAACGAGCAGTACTTC. It is translated as CASSLDRVNEQYF. V and J are TRBV11-2 and TRBJ2-7, with no clear D. Germline values: CDR1 SGHAT, CDR2 FQNNGV. CDR3 length equals 13 residues. With 0 bases removed from V and 5 bases from J, the gap between germline ends came to 8 bases.

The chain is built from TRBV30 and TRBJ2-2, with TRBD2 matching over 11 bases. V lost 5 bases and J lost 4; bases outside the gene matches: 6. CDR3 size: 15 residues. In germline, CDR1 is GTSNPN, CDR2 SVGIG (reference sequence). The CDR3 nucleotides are TGTGCCTGGGGTAGCGGGGGGGCGGGCACCGGGGAGCTGTTTTTT. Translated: CAWGSGGAGTGELFF.

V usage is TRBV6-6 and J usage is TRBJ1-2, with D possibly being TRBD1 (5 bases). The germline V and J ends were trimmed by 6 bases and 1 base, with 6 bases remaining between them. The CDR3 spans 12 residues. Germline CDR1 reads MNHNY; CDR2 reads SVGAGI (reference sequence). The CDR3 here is CASSDSNYGYTF. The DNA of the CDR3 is TGTGCCAGCAGCGACAGTAACTATGGCTACACCTTC.

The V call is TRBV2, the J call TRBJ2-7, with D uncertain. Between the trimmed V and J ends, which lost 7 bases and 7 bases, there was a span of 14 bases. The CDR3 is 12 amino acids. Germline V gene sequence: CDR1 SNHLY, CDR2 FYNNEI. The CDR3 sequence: CASKSDGEEQYF. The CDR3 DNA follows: TGTGCCAGCAAGAGTGATGGGGAAGAGCAGTACTTC.

The CDR3 here is CASSQSSAEGSSYEQYF. DNA for the CDR3: TGCGCCAGCAGCCAAAGCAGCGCGGAGGGAAGCTCCTACGAGCAGTACTTC. The chain combines TRBV4-1 with TRBJ2-7; D is perhaps TRBD2 (6 bases). Trimming shortened V by 2 bases and J by 0 bases, and 17 bases separated the two germline ends. Germline V gene sequence: CDR1 MGHRA, CDR2 YSYEKL. This CDR3 is built from 17 residues.

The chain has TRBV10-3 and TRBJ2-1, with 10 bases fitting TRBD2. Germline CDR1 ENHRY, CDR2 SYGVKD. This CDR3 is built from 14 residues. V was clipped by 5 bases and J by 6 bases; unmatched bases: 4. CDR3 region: CAISLAGVANEQFF. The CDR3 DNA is TGTGCCATCAGTCTAGCGGGAGTAGCCAATGAGCAGTTCTTC.

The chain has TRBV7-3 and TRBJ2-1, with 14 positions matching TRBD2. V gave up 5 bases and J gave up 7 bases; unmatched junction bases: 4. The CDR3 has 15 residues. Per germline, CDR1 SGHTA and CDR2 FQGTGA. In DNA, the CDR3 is TGTGCCAGCAGCCGCGGGACTAGCGGGAGTAATGAGCAGTTCTTC. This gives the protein CASSRGTSGSNEQFF.

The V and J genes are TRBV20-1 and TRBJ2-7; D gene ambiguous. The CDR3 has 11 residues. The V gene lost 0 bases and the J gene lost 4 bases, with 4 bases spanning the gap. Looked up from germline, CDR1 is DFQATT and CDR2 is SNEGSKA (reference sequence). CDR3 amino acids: CSARDEYEQYF. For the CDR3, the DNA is TGCAGTGCTAGAGATGAGTACGAGCAGTACTTC.

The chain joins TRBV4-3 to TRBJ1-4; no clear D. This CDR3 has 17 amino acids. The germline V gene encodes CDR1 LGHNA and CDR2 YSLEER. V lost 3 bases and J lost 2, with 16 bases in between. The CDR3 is CASSQNLAGLTNEKLFF. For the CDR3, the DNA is TGCGCCAGCAGCCAGAACCTGGCGGGCCTGACTAATGAAAAACTGTTTTTT.

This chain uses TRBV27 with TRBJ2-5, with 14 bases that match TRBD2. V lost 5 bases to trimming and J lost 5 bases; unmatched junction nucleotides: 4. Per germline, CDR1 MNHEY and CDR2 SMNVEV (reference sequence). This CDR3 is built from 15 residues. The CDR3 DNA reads TGTGCCAGCAGTCGGACTAGCGGGAGGTTTGAGACCCAGTACTTC. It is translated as CASSRTSGRFETQYF.

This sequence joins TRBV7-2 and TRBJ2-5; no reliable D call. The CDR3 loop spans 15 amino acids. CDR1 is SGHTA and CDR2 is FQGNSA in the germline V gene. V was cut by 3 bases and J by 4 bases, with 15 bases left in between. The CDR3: CASSFSVLAPETQYF. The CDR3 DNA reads TGTGCCAGCAGCTTCTCGGTGTTGGCCCCAGAGACCCAGTACTTC.

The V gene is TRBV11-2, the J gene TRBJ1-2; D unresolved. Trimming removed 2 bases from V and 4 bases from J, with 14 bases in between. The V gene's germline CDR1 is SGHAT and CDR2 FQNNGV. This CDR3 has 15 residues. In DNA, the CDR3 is TGTGCCAGCAGCTTATGGACGGACCTGGGCTATGGCTACACCTTC. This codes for CASSLWTDLGYGYTF.